This TCR beta chain was sequenced in a study of monozygotic twins with inflammatory bowel disease. cDNA for TCRalpha and TCRbeta was amplified by nested PCRs of roughly 16 then 9 cycles. Each CDR3 protein gets one entry in TCRdb, which reprocessed the 5' RACE reads and gives no DNA. This sample's clone table lists some 190,000 distinct CDR3 sequences. Note on this clonotype: Its antigen is as yet unknown.

Study results and caveats: Researchers report that IBD patients shared fewer clonotypes with others than healthy twins, especially amid disease activity.

The CDR3 extends over 16 amino acids. The germline gives CDR1 SGDLS, CDR2 YYNGEE. The chain carries TRBV9 and TRBJ2-2; TCRdb proposes TRBD2, but this gene call is untestable without DNA. This receptor was obtained from a human donor with ulcerative colitis or Crohn's disease, or a healthy co-twin of an affected twin (not recorded which). Specimen: blood. CDR3: CASSVVASGGAGELFF.